This T cell receptor beta chain stems from a study of T cells expressing NK-cell markers. Study background: Investigators obtained TCR beta repertoires from sorted CD3+CD56+NKG2C+, CD3+CD56+NKG2C- and CD3+CD56-NKG2C+ T cells. The eight sequenced donors comprised seven who were HCMV-seropositive and one who was seronegative. Study results and limitations: Of the CD8+ T cell pool in about 6 donors, about 1.0-8% was accounted for by dominant NKG2C+ clonotypes. Once again these clonotypes came out on top in the CD3+CD56-NKG2C+ fraction of a few donors.

Germline values: CDR1 SGHRS, CDR2 YFSETQ. The CDR3 consists of 19 residues. TCRdb re-called the 5' RACE reads; one entry per CDR3 protein, DNA not given. This table lists around 470,000 distinct CDR3 sequences. For this clonotype: The target antigen is unknown.

The TCR comes from a woman between 50 and 59 years old in good health. This rearrangement joins TRBV5-1 to TRBJ1-1; the D gene TCRdb calls, TRBD1, cannot be checked with no DNA. Sequenced sample: blood T cells: a sorted CD56 or NKG2C T cell subset, CD4+ or CD8+ T cells, or bulk PBMC T cells (not recorded which). The CDR3 loop reads CASSLTALGQGAHIPEAFF.